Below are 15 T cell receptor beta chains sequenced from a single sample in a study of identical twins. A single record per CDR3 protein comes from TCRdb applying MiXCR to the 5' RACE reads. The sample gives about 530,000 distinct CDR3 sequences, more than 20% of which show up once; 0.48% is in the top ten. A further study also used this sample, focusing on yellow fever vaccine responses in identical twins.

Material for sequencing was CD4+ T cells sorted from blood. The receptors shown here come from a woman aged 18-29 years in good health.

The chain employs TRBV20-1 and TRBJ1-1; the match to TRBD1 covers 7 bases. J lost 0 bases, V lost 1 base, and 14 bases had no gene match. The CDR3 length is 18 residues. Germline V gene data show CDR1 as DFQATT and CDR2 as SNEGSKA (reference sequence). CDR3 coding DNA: TGCAGTGCTAGAGTTATGGCGGCAGGGGGGGACATGAACACTGAAGCTTTCTTT. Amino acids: CSARVMAAGGDMNTEAFF.

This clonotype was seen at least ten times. CDR3 loop: CASSHPTSGTTDTQYF. CDR3 nucleotides: TGTGCCAGCAGCCACCCCACTAGCGGGACCACAGATACGCAGTATTTT. The chain couples TRBV3-1 to TRBJ2-3; 10 nucleotides line up with TRBD2. J was trimmed by 2 bases and V by 3 bases; bases with no gene match: 5. Germline CDR1 reads LGHDT; CDR2 reads YNNKEL (reference sequence). This CDR3 is 16 amino acids long.

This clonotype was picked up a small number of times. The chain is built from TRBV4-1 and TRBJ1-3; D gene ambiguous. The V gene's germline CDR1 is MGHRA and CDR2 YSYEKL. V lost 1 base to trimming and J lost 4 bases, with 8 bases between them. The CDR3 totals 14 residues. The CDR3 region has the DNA TGCGCCAGCAGCCAAGCCGGGGTAGGAAACACCATATATTTT. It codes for CASSQAGVGNTIYF.

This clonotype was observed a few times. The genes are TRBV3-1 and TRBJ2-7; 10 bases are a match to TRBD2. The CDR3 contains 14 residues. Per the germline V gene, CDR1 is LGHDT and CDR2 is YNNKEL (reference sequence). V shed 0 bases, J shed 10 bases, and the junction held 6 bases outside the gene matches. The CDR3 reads CASSQDIAGGSQYF. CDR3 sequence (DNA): TGTGCCAGCAGCCAAGATATAGCGGGAGGCAGCCAGTACTTC.

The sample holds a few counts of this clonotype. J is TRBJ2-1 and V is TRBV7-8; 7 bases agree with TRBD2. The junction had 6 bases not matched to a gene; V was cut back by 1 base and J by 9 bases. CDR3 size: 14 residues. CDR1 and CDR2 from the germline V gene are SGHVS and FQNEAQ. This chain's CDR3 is CASSLGRGGLEQFF. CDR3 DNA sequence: TGTGCCAGCAGCTTAGGTCGGGGAGGGCTTGAGCAGTTCTTC.

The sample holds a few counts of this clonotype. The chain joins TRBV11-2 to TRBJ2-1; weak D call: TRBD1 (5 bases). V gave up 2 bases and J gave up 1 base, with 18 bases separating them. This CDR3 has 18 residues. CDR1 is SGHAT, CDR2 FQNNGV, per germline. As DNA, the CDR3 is TGTGCCAGCAGCTTAACTCCCACAGGCGTAGGGTCCTACAATGAGCAGTTCTTC. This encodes CASSLTPTGVGSYNEQFF.

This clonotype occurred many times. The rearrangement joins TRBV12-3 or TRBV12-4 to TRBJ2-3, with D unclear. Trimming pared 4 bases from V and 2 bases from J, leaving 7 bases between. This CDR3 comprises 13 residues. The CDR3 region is CASSSPPTDTQYF. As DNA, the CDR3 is TGTGCCAGCAGTTCCCCTCCCACAGATACGCAGTATTTT.

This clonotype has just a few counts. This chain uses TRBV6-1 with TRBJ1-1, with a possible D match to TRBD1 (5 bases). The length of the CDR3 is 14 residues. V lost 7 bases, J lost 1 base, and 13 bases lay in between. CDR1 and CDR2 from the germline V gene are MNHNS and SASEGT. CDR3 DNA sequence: TGTGCCAGCACGCCAGGGCGGGAGAACACTGAAGCTTTCTTT. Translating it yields CASTPGRENTEAFF.

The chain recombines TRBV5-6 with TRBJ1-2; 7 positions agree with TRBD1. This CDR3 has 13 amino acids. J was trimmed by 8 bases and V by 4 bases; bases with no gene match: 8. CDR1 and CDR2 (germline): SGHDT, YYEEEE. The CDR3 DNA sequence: TGTGCCAGCAGCGCACGACAGGGAGGGGGCTACACCTTC. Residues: CASSARQGGGYTF.

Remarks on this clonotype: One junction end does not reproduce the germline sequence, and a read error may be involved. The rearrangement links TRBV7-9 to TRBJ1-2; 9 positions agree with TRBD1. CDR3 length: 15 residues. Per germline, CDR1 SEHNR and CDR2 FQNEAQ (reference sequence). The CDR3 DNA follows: TGTGCCAACAGCTTAGGTTCGGGACAGGGTGAAGGCTACACCTTC. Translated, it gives CANSLGSGQGEGYTF.

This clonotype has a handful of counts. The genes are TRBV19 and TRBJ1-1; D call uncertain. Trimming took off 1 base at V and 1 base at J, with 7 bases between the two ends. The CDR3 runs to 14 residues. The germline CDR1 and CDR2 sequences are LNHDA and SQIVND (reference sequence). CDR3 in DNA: TGTGCCAGTAGTATAGTGGAGGGGAACACTGAAGCTTTCTTT. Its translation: CASSIVEGNTEAFF.

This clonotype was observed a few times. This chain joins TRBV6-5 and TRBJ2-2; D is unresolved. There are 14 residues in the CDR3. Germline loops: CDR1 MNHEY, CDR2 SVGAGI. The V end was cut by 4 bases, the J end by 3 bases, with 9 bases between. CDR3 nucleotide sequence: TGTGCCAGCAGTTTGGGTTATGACACCGGGGAGCTGTTTTTT. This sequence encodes CASSLGYDTGELFF.

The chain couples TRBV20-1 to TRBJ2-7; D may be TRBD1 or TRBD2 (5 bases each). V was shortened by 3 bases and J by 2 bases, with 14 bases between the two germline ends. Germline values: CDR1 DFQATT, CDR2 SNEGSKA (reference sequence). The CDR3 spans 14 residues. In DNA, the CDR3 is TGCAGTGCTAGCGTCGGGACGGGGACCTACGAGCAGTACTTC. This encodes CSASVGTGTYEQYF.

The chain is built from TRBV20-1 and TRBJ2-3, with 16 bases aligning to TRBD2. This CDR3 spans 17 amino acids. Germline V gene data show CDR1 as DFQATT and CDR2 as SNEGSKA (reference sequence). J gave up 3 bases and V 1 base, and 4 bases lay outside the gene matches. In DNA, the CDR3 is TGCAGTGCTAGAGGTCCGGGACTAGCGGGAGGGACAGATACGCAGTATTTT. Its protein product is CSARGPGLAGGTDTQYF.

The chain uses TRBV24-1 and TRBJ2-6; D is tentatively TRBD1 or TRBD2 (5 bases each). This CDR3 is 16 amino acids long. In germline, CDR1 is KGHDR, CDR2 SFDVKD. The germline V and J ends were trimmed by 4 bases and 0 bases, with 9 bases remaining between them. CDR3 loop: CATSEGRRSGANVLTF. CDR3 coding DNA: TGTGCCACCAGTGAGGGACGTCGCTCTGGGGCCAACGTCCTGACTTTC.